Each of the 9 T cell receptor beta chains below was sequenced from the same sample in a study of radiotherapy plus CTLA-4 blockade in lung cancer. The data were produced by immunoSEQ multiplex PCR, yet TCRdb's version contains in-frame clones alone and is incomplete. The sample records about 84,000 clones, 72% being singletons. This specimen consisted of peripheral blood, obtained from a patient treated with radiotherapy plus ipilimumab. The receptor set was obtained from a human donor with non-small cell lung cancer that progressed on radiotherapy plus ipilimumab.

The chain combines TRBV29-1 with TRBJ1-4; D perhaps matches TRBD1 (5 bases). V dropped 2 bases and J dropped 7 bases, with 5 bases sitting between them. Germline CDR1 SQVTM, CDR2 ANQGSEA. The CDR3 is made up of 11 amino acids. The CDR3 loop is CSVERGEKLFF. CDR3 in DNA: TGCAGCGTTGAAAGGGGTGAAAAACTGTTTTTT.

This chain connects TRBV28 to TRBJ2-3, with TRBD2 matching 9 bases. Germline V gene data show CDR1 as MDHEN and CDR2 as SYDVKM. The CDR3 is made up of 14 amino acids. Trimming cost V 4 bases and J 2 bases; bases outside gene matches: 1. The CDR3 sequence is CASSSSGITDTQYF. As DNA, the CDR3 is TGTGCCAGCAGTTCTAGCGGGATCACAGATACGCAGTATTTT.

This rearrangement joins TRBV10-3 to TRBJ1-4; D is ambiguous. Germline V gene sequence: CDR1 ENHRY, CDR2 SYGVKD. This CDR3 is 15 amino acids long. V lost 0 bases and J 4 bases, leaving 9 bases between the germline ends. CDR3 in amino acids: CAISESKGLNEKLFF. As DNA, the CDR3 is TGTGCCATCAGTGAGTCGAAAGGGCTTAATGAAAAACTGTTTTTT.

The chain carries TRBV28 and TRBJ2-1; 12 nucleotides match TRBD2. The CDR3 contains 16 residues. The V gene end was trimmed by 7 bases and the J gene end by 6 bases; junction bases not matched to a gene: 10. CDR1 MDHEN and CDR2 SYDVKM come from the germline V gene. CDR3 DNA sequence: TGTGCCAGCAAGGTAGTTGAGACTAGCGGGAGCAATGAGCAGTTCTTC. This translates into CASKVVETSGSNEQFF.

The chain is built from TRBV19 and TRBJ2-5; D remains ambiguous. The CDR3 is 14 residues long. The V end was cut by 3 bases, the J end by 5 bases, with 13 bases between. Germline values: CDR1 LNHDA, CDR2 SQIVND (reference sequence). The CDR3 DNA is TGTGCCAGTAGTATCAATGAGCTTTGGGAGACCCAGTACTTC. Translating gives CASSINELWETQYF.

This chain links TRBV28 with TRBJ2-3; D gene uncertain. The CDR3 has 16 amino acids. Germline CDR1 MDHEN, CDR2 SYDVKM. Trimming removed 1 base at V and 2 bases at J, with 13 bases between. CDR3 sequence reads: CASSLLVVEYTDTQYF. CDR3 DNA: TGTGCCAGCAGTTTATTGGTCGTGGAATACACAGATACGCAGTATTTT.

The V gene is TRBV4-1, the J gene TRBJ2-1; D remains unclear. The V gene lost 0 bases and the J gene lost 3 bases, with 9 bases spanning the gap. CDR1 and CDR2 (germline): MGHRA, YSYEKL. CDR3 length equals 15 residues. Here the CDR3 DNA reads TGCGCCAGCAGCCAAGAGGTGGGGAACTACAATGAGCAGTTCTTC. This codes for CASSQEVGNYNEQFF.

This clone was seen more than once but under ten times. In DNA form, the CDR3 reads TGTGCCAGCAGCTTAGTTGGAGACAGAGTCCGAGAGACCCAGTACTTC. Translating gives CASSLVGDRVRETQYF. V usage is TRBV7-9 and J usage is TRBJ2-5; perhaps TRBD1 as D (5 bases). V shed 1 base and J shed 4 bases, with 16 bases lying between them. CDR1 and CDR2 from the germline V gene are SEHNR and FQNEAQ (reference sequence). The CDR3 extends over 16 amino acids.

The rearrangement links TRBV7-3 to TRBJ2-3; TRBD2 aligns across 11 bases. The junction had 8 bases not matched to a gene; V was cut back by 5 bases and J by 4 bases. This CDR3 contains 16 residues. The V gene's germline CDR1 is SGHTA and CDR2 FQGTGA. The CDR3 DNA is TGTGCCAGCAGCCTTGGGACTAGCGGTGGTTCAGATACGCAGTATTTT. This gives the protein CASSLGTSGGSDTQYF.